This T cell receptor beta chain comes out of a study of blood T cell repertoires in COVID-19 (dated by TCRdb to 2018 to 2021). General notes on the study: Collaborator samples came from the United States, Italy and Spain and covered acute and convalescent phases of COVID-19. Nearly every sample came with metadata listing a de-identified subject ID, COVID-19 status, age in years and sex. Where available, HLA class I and class II types were obtained from metadata supplied by the sample provider rather than from assay-based typing. Deeply sampled blood TCRbeta repertoires from subjects exposed to, actively infected with, or recovered from COVID-19 were included in the dataset. The repertoires were made available in a free public database intended to serve as a resource for research on the immune response to SARS-CoV-2. The samples were drawn from the first 160 participants of the ongoing ImmuneRACE study and from roughly 1,300 subjects provided by 6 global collaborators. The material from the prospective study consisted of cDNA or gDNA derived from T cells, B-cell-depleted T cells, or PBMCs.

The CDR3 sequence holds 13 residues, the cysteine and phenylalanine included. Only CDR3 DNA is held: 39 bases, read in frame from base 1. CDR1 and CDR2 are read off the germline V gene as SNHLY and FYNNEI. The germline ends are 10 bases apart after V is trimmed by 6 bases and J by 5 bases. Whole blood was collected in K2EDTA tubes by collaborating institutions according to the institutions' own protocols. For TCRbeta analysis, collaborators shipped samples in one of three forms: frozen whole blood, isolated PBMCs, or DNA extracted from either of those sample types. With regard to this clone: Its specific antigen is unknown. Per-base qualities were not stored, and no clone one base away is much larger.

Study-wide conclusions, independent of this receptor: Clinical and demographic metadata were provided uncurated, with the amount varying by source and participant.

The immunoSEQ Assay, a bias-controlled multiplex PCR, was used to amplify TCRbeta CDR3 regions from genomic DNA. Processing in the source paper ran as follows. Within the assay, amplification of reference gene primers was used to estimate how many nucleated cells each sample contained. To quantify the absolute abundance of each unique TCRbeta CDR3 rearrangement, sequence reads were collapsed and filtered. For each sample, productive Simpson clonality was calculated as the square root of Simpson's diversity index over productive rearrangements. TCRdb re-hosts the immuneACCESS table, in-frame sequences only. Its copies lack some clones; in the studies checked, an unresolved V gene accounts for under half of them, and the cause for the rest is not known. Clone size and the V and J calls come from that table; the DNA yielded D and trimming. Counted in this sample were under 100,000 clones; approximately 90% of them appeared once. The ten largest clones add up to roughly 8.5% of the sample.

The rearrangement combines TRBV2 with TRBJ2-2; the D gene cannot be resolved reliably. The clonotype was recovered from a man under 40 with acute or convalescent COVID-19. The sequenced material came from peripheral blood. The nucleotides read TGTGCCAGCAGCCGACACCCTACCGGGGAGCTGTTTTTT. Its protein product is CASSRHPTGELFF.